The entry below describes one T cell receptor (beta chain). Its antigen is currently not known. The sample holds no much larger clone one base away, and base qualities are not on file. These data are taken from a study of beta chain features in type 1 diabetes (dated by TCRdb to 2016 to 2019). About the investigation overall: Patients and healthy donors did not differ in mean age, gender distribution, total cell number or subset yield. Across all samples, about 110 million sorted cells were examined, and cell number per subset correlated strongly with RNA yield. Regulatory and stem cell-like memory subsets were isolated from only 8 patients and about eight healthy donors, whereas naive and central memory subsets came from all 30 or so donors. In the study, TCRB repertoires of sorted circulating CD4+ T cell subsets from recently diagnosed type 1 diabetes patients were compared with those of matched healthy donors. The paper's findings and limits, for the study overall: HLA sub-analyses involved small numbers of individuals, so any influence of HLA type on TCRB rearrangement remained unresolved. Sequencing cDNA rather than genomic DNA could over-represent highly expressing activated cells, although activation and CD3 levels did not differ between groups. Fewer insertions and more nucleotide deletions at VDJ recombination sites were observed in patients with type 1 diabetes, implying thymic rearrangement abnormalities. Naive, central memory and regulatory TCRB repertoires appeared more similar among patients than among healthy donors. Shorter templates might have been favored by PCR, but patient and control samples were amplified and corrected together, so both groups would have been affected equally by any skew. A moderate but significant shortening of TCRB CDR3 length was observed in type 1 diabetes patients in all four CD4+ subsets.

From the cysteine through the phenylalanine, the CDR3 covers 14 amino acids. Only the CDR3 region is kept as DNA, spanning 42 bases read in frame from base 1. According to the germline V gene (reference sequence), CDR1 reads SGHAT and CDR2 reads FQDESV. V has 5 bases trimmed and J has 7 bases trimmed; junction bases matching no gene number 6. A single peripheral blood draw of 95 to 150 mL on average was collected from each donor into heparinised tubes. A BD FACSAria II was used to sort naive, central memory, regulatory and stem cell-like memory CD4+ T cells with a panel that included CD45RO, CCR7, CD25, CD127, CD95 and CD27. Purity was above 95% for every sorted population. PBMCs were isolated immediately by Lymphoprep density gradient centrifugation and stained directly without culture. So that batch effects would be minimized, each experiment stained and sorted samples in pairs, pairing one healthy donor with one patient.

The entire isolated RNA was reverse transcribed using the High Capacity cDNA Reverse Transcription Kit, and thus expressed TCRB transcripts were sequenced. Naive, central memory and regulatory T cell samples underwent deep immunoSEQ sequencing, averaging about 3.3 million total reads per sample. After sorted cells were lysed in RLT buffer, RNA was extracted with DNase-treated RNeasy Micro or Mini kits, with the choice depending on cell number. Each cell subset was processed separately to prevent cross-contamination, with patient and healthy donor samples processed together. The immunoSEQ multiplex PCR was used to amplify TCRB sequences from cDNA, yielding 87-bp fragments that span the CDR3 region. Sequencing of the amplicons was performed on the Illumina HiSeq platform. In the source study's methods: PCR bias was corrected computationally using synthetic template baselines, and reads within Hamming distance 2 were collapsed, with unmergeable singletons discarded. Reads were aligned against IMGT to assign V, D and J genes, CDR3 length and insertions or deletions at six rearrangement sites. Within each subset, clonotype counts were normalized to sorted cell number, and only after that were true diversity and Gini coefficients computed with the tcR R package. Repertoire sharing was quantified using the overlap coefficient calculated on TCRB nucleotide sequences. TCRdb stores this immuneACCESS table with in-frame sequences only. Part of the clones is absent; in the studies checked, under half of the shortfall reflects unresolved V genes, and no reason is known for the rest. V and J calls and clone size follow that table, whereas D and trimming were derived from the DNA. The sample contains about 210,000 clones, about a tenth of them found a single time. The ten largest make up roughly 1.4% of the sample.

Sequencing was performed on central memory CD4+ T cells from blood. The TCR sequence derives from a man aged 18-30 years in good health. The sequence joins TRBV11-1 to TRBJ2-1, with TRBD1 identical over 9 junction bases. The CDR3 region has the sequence CASSPRQGGNEQFF. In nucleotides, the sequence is TGTGCCAGCAGCCCCAGACAGGGGGGAAATGAGCAGTTCTTC.